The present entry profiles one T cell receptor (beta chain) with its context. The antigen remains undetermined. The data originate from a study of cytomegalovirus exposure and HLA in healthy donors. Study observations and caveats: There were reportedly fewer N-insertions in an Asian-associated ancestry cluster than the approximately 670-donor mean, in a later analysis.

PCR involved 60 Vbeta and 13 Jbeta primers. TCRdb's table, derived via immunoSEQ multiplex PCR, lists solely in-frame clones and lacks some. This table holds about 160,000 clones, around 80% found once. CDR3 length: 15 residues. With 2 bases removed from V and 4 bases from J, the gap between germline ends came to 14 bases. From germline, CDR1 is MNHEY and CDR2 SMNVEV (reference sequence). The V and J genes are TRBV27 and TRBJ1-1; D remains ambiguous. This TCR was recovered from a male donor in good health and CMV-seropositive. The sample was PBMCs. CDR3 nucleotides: TGTGCCAGCAGTTTAGCTCCCTTTAGCGGCACTGAAGCTTTCTTT. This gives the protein CASSLAPFSGTEAFF.